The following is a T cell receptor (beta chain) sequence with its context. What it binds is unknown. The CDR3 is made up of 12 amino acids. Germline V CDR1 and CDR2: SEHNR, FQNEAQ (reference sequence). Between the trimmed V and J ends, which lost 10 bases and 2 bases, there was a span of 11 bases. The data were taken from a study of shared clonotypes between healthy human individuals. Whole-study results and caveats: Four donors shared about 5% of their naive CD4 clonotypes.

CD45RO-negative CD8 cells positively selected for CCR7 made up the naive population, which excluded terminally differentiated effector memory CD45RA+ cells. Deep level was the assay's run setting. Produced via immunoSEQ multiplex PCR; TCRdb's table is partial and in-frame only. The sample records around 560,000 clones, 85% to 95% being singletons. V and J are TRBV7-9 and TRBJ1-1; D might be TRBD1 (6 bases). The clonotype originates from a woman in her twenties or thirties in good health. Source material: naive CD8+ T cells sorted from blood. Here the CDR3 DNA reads TGTGCCACGGGAGGGGGAAACACTGAAGCTTTCTTT. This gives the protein CATGGGNTEAFF. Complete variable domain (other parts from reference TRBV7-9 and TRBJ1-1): DTGVSQNPRHKITKRGQNVTFRCDPISEHNRLYWYRQTLGQGPEFLTYFQNEAQLEKSRLLSDRFSAERPKGSFSTLEIQRTEQGDSAMYLCATGGGNTEAFFGQGTRLTVV.